These 8 T cell receptor beta chains originate from one sample sequenced in a study of blood T cell repertoires in COVID-19. Using immunoSEQ multiplex PCR, the repertoire was profiled, and TCRdb retains in-frame clones only, with some absent. The sample holds 200,000 to 250,000 clones; 82% are singletons and the top ten take 3.4%. The sample comprised peripheral blood. These receptors were collected from a woman aged 18-29 years with acute or convalescent COVID-19.

Only one count was recorded for this clone. The chain is built from TRBV6-5 and TRBJ2-7, with TRBD1 matching 10 bases. V lost 6 bases and J lost 0; bases outside the gene matches: 5. CDR1 MNHEY and CDR2 SVGAGI come from the germline V gene. There are 15 residues in the CDR3. The CDR3 DNA sequence: TGTGCCAGCAGCGCCGGGACAGGGGCCTCCTACGAGCAGTACTTC. It translates to CASSAGTGASYEQYF.

This clone was recorded only once. V gene TRBV18 combines with J gene TRBJ2-6; D is unresolved. This CDR3 region has 17 residues. Germline-derived CDR1 and CDR2 are KGHSH and LQKENI. Trimming stripped 3 bases from V and 2 bases from J, with 14 bases between. This CDR3 is CASSPSIGAPGANVLTF. The CDR3 DNA sequence: TGTGCCAGCTCACCGAGTATCGGAGCCCCTGGGGCCAACGTCCTGACTTTC.

The chain recombines TRBV18 with TRBJ1-3; D is unresolved. Germline V lookup: CDR1 KGHSH, CDR2 LQKENI. V was shortened by 5 bases and J by 5 bases, with 13 bases between the two germline ends. This CDR3 region has 14 residues. CDR3 sequence: CASSETGARNTIYF. The CDR3 nucleotides are TGTGCCAGCTCAGAGACGGGAGCGCGAAACACCATATATTTT.

A few counts support this clone. The chain links TRBV4-3 to TRBJ2-1; 9 nucleotides line up with TRBD2. Looked up from germline, CDR1 is LGHNA and CDR2 is YSLEER. V shed 0 bases and J 5 bases; nucleotides not matched to a gene: 8. The CDR3 sequence is 17 residues long. CDR3 sequence: CASSQDPASGNNNEQFF. CDR3 DNA: TGCGCCAGCAGCCAAGATCCCGCTAGCGGGAATAACAATGAGCAGTTCTTC.

The V call is TRBV6-5, the J call TRBJ2-1, with D tentatively TRBD2 (5 bases). CDR3 length: 14 amino acids. From germline, CDR1 is MNHEY and CDR2 SVGAGI. The V gene lost 7 bases and the J gene lost 0 bases, with 10 bases spanning the gap. The CDR3 DNA sequence: TGTGCCAGCACCGAAGGAGGCTCCTACAATGAGCAGTTCTTC. This translates into CASTEGGSYNEQFF.

The table lists this clone with a count of one. The genes are TRBV7-6 and TRBJ2-1, with D perhaps matching TRBD1 (6 bases). CDR1 SGHVS and CDR2 FNYEAQ come from the germline V gene. Trimming shortened V by 0 bases and J by 6 bases, and 15 bases separated the two germline ends. This CDR3 has 16 amino acids. CDR3 protein: CASSLARGRTPNEQFF. The DNA of the CDR3 is TGTGCCAGCAGCTTAGCGAGGGGGAGAACCCCCAATGAGCAGTTCTTC.

The V gene is TRBV2, the J gene TRBJ1-4, with D hard to call. The CDR3 covers 12 residues. CDR1 is SNHLY, CDR2 FYNNEI, per germline. V was pared by 6 bases and J by 7 bases, with 9 bases between. The CDR3 region is CASSGEGEKLFF. The CDR3 nucleotides read TGTGCCAGCAGCGGGGAGGGTGAAAAACTGTTTTTT.

In the case of this clone: Other DNA sequences from this sample encode an identical CDR3 as well. The J gene is TRBJ2-5, the V gene TRBV6-5; TRBD2 matches at 8 bases. V was clipped by 2 bases and J by 5 bases; unmatched bases: 4. CDR1 is MNHEY and CDR2 is SVGAGI in the germline V gene. The CDR3 totals 14 residues. CDR3 sequence: CASSYPGGGETQYF. The DNA for the CDR3 is TGTGCCAGCAGTTACCCGGGAGGGGGGGAGACCCAGTACTTC.